This T cell receptor (beta chain) was sequenced for a study of blood T cell repertoires in COVID-19 (dated by TCRdb to 2018 to 2020). Background for the entire study: Samples from collaborators originated in the United States, Italy and Spain and spanned both the acute and convalescent phases of COVID-19. The material from the prospective study consisted of cDNA or gDNA derived from T cells, B-cell-depleted T cells, or PBMCs. Subjects who had been exposed to COVID-19, were actively infected with it, or had recovered from it provided the deeply sampled blood TCRbeta repertoires that made up the dataset. The repertoires were released in a freely available public database meant as a resource for research on the immune response to SARS-CoV-2. The samples were drawn from the first 160 participants of the ongoing ImmuneRACE study and from some 1,300 subjects provided by 6 global collaborators. Nearly every sample came with metadata listing a de-identified subject ID, COVID-19 status, age in years and sex. Where HLA class I and class II types were available, the types were taken from metadata supplied by the sample provider, not from assay-based typing. Findings and caveats that apply to the study as a whole: How much clinical and demographic metadata was included differed by source and by participant, and the metadata was provided uncurated.

Worth noting for this clone: Its antigen target is currently unknown. No base-level quality is on record; no much larger clone is a single base apart.

Collaborating institutions collected whole blood in K2EDTA tubes following their own protocols. For TCRbeta analysis, collaborators shipped samples as frozen whole blood, isolated PBMCs, or DNA extracted from either of those sample types. TCRbeta CDR3 regions were amplified from genomic DNA by means of the immunoSEQ Assay, a bias-controlled multiplex PCR. In the authors' own workflow: Nucleated cell counts per sample were estimated from amplification of reference gene primers within the assay. To quantify the absolute abundance of each unique TCRbeta CDR3 rearrangement, sequence reads were collapsed and filtered. For each sample, productive Simpson clonality was calculated as the square root of Simpson's diversity index across productive rearrangements. TCRdb took over this immuneACCESS table, retaining in-frame rearrangements with V and J assigned. Such tables are incomplete; in checked studies, under half of the missing clones stem from an unresolved V gene, and the remainder is unexplained. The DNA gave D and trimming, while V, J and clone size come from that table. For this sample the table gives 65,000 or so clones, of which more than 75% were detected only once. Of the sample, roughly 1.3% falls within the top ten clones.

CDR1 and CDR2 are read off the germline V gene (reference sequence) as WNHNN and SYGVQD. The CDR3, cysteine through phenylalanine, is 13 amino acids long. The DNA shown is the 39-base CDR3, in frame from base 1. V and J lose 6 bases and 4 bases, and a span of 10 bases separates them. The chain joins TRBV10-1 to TRBJ1-5, with the identity of the D gene unclear. The sequencing sample was made of peripheral blood. This TCR was recovered from a man between 60 and 75 years old with acute or convalescent COVID-19. The bases read TGCGCCAGCAGCCCCGACGGGAATCAGCCCCAGCATTTT. Its coded protein is CASSPDGNQPQHF.